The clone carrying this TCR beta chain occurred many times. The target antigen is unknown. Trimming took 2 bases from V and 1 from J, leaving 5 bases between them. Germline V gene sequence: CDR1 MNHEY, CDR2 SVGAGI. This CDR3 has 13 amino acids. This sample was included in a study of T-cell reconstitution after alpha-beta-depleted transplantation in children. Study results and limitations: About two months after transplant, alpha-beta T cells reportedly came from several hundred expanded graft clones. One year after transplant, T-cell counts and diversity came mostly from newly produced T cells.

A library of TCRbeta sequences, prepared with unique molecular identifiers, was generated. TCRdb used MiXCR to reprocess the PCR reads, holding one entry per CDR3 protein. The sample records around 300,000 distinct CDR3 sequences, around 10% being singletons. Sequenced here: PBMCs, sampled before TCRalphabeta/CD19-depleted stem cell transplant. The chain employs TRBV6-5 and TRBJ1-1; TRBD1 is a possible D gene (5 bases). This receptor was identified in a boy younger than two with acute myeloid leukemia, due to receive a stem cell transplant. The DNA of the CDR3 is TGTGCCAGCAGTTACAGGGGGAACACTGAAGCTTTCTTT. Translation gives CASSYRGNTEAFF.